Described below is a single T cell receptor beta chain sequence and its context. Its specificity is unknown. Antigen-specific CD4+ T cells were expanded (with viral peptide pools) by the ViraFEST assay ahead of sequencing. Scientists isolated CD4+ T cells after an approximately 10-day culture period ended. Nucleocapsid antibodies stayed negative before and after vaccination, showing no earlier SARS-CoV-2 infection. These data belong to a study of vaccination effects on CD4 cells after COVID-19. Assay: immunoSEQ multiplex PCR; the TCRdb copy retains only in-frame clones and omits some. The repertoire includes about 40,000 clones, roughly 76% of them detected once, and more than 20% sits in the top ten. Germline CDR1 is MNHEY and CDR2 is SVGEGT. The CDR3 extends over 17 amino acids. Trimming pared 2 bases from V and 3 bases from J, leaving 19 bases between.

The chain recombines TRBV6-2 or TRBV6-3 with TRBJ1-1; D might be TRBD1 (5 bases). Sequenced material: CD4+ T cells from PBMCs cultured with SARS-CoV-2 spike peptides, taken before COVID-19 vaccination. This TCR came from a human donor who received a COVID-19 vaccine. The chain's CDR3 is CASSYTFYGEGYTEAFF. The CDR3 DNA sequence: TGTGCCAGCAGTTACACTTTCTACGGGGAGGGGTACACTGAAGCTTTCTTT.